This T cell receptor beta chain was sequenced during a study of blood T cell repertoires in COVID-19. Study background: Specimens from acute and convalescent COVID-19 originated in the United States, Italy and Spain. Nucleic acid was either cDNA or gDNA, and it came from T cells, B-cell-depleted T cells, or PBMCs.

TCRdb keeps only in-frame clones here, not all; method: immunoSEQ multiplex PCR. Of approximately 220,000 clones listed, roughly 85% are singletons. Those enrolled, adults aged roughly 18 to 89 years, came from 24 US areas. Participant reports of clinical history set cohort assignment. Germline V gene data show CDR1 as SGHTA and CDR2 as FQGNSA. V dropped 2 bases and J dropped 7; count of bases not matched to a gene: 10. The CDR3 contains 15 residues. The sample comprised PBMCs or T cells enriched from blood (not recorded which). The J gene is TRBJ2-7, the V gene TRBV7-2; 8 bases are a match to TRBD2. This sequence was found in a woman aged 45-65 years who had been exposed to COVID-19. CDR3 nucleotides: TGTGCCAGCAGCTTATATAATAGCGGGGCGCGGGAGCAGTACTTC. Its translation: CASSLYNSGAREQYF. Full variable domain (remainder filled in from reference TRBV7-2 and TRBJ2-7): GAGVSQSPSNKVTEKGKDVELRCDPISGHTALYWYRQSLGQGLEFLIYFQGNSAPDKSGLPSDRFSAERTGGSVSTLTIQRTQQEDSAVYLCASSLYNSGAREQYFGPGTRLTVT.